Sequencing of this T cell receptor beta chain was carried out in a study of metastatic and nonmetastatic thyroid tumors. Turning to the study itself: From malignant and benign thyroid patients, repertoires in blood and in tumor or nodule tissue were compared. Study outcomes and limitations: For both blood and tumor, malignant thyroid tumors reportedly showed significantly higher TCR beta diversity than benign nodules did.

This clone showed up many times. The target antigen is unknown. The V end was cut by 4 bases, the J end by 0 bases, with 10 bases between. This CDR3 region has 15 residues. The germline V gene encodes CDR1 LNHDA and CDR2 SQIVND (reference sequence). All patients reached thyroid surgery having received no treatment beforehand. Authors' processing steps: The study built a papillary thyroid cancer distant-metastasis classifier from CDR3 differences across clinicopathological groups. TCRdb reprocessed the PCR reads via MiXCR. The authors' filters were not applied to this entry. The table shows some 54,000 clones, with roughly 15% occurring only once.

The chain is built from TRBV19 and TRBJ2-1; perhaps D is TRBD1 or TRBD2 (5 bases each). The material sequenced was blood. This receptor was obtained from a female donor with papillary thyroid cancer or a benign thyroid nodule (not recorded which). Some clones in this sample may be carry-over from other donors' samples. This CDR3 reads CASSRDVGSYNEQFF. CDR3 DNA: TGTGCCAGTAGTAGGGACGTCGGCTCCTACAATGAGCAGTTCTTC.